What follows is one T cell receptor (beta chain) and its context. This specimen belongs to a study of blood T cell repertoires in COVID-19. Study-wide background: Researchers got acute and convalescent COVID-19 samples from the United States, Italy and Spain. PBMCs, B-cell-depleted T cells, or T cells were the source of the cDNA or gDNA that made up the material.

The CDR3 runs 17 residues. The germline CDR1 and CDR2 sequences are SNHLY and FYNNEI. Trimming stripped 6 bases from V and 0 bases from J, with 20 bases between. The method was immunoSEQ multiplex PCR; TCRdb's version includes in-frame clones alone and lacks a portion of them. The repertoire holds 150,000 to 200,000 clones, with about 83% as singletons. This TCR came from a man between 60 and 70 years old with acute or convalescent COVID-19. The V and J genes are TRBV2 and TRBJ1-1; D perhaps matches TRBD1 (6 bases). The sample taken for sequencing was peripheral blood. The CDR3 region is CASSTGPYITMNTEAFF. DNA for the CDR3: TGTGCCAGCAGCACAGGGCCATATATCACAATGAACACTGAAGCTTTCTTT.